The 10 T cell receptor beta chains below come from one sample, sequenced in a study of blood T cell repertoires in COVID-19. Data came from immunoSEQ multiplex PCR; TCRdb stores just in-frame clones and leaves some out. The sample has 250,000 to 350,000 clones; 85% to 90% are singletons. Sequencing was performed on peripheral blood. These receptor sequences come from a woman aged 30 to 39 with COVID-19, enrolled during active disease.

The chain has TRBV15 and TRBJ2-5; 11 bases fit TRBD2. V dropped 7 bases and J dropped 3; count of bases not matched to a gene: 4. Per germline, CDR1 LNHNV and CDR2 YYDKDF (reference sequence). The CDR3 covers 14 residues. The DNA of the CDR3 is TGTGCCACCAAGGGGACTAGCGGCAAAGAGACCCAGTACTTC. It translates to CATKGTSGKETQYF.

The CDR3 DNA is TGTGCCAGCTCACCTCTCCGGGCAACTAATGAAAAACTGTTTTTT. Protein product: CASSPLRATNEKLFF. The J gene is TRBJ1-4, the V gene TRBV18; no firm D call. The CDR3 runs 15 residues. Germline lookup yields CDR1 KGHSH and CDR2 LQKENI. The germline V and J ends were trimmed by 3 bases and 0 bases, with 8 bases remaining between them.

CDR3 protein: CASSFMGQTYEQYF. DNA for the CDR3: TGTGCCAGCAGTTTTATGGGACAGACCTACGAGCAGTACTTC. The chain combines TRBV27 with TRBJ2-7; 7 bases map to TRBD1. Germline-derived CDR1 and CDR2 are MNHEY and SMNVEV (reference sequence). V was pared by 3 bases and J by 2 bases, with 4 bases of the junction left unmatched. The CDR3 length is 14 residues.

The rearrangement uses TRBV28 and TRBJ1-2; D is undetermined. V was trimmed by 3 bases and J by 2 bases, leaving 10 bases between them. The CDR3 runs 14 residues. Germline values: CDR1 MDHEN, CDR2 SYDVKM. For the CDR3, the DNA is TGTGCCAGCAGTTTGGGCAGCTTCAACTATGGCTACACCTTC. It is translated as CASSLGSFNYGYTF.

This clone showed up just a few times. The chain employs TRBV6-4 and TRBJ2-1, with D tentatively TRBD2 (5 bases). The CDR3 totals 16 residues. The germline V gene has CDR1 MRHNA and CDR2 SNTAGT. The ends were cut back, 0 bases at V and 6 bases at J, with 15 bases in the middle. This chain's CDR3 is CASSDSIGSSSNEQFF. The CDR3 DNA reads TGTGCCAGCAGTGACTCAATTGGGAGTTCGTCCAATGAGCAGTTCTTC.

V gene TRBV29-1 combines with J gene TRBJ1-1; D might be TRBD1 (5 bases). The V end lost 4 bases, the J end lost 4 bases, and 13 bases lay between the germline ends. This CDR3 spans 13 amino acids. Germline V lookup: CDR1 SQVTM, CDR2 ANQGSEA. CDR3 bases: TGCAGCGTTGCTTGGGGGGTCGCCACTGAAGCTTTCTTT. It encodes CSVAWGVATEAFF.

V gene TRBV30 combines with J gene TRBJ1-6, with D uncertain. Germline V CDR1 and CDR2: GTSNPN, SVGIG (reference sequence). V lost 2 bases, J lost 9 bases, and 17 bases lay in between. The CDR3 has 15 amino acids. The CDR3 nucleotides are TGTGCCTGGAGTCCCCAAACCACTAGCAGTTCACCCCTCCACTTT. It codes for CAWSPQTTSSSPLHF.

This clone showed up just once. The chain joins TRBV7-9 to TRBJ1-5; possibly TRBD1 for D (6 bases). The CDR3 length is 15 residues. The ends were cut back, 4 bases at V and 6 bases at J, with 16 bases in the middle. CDR1 SEHNR and CDR2 FQNEAQ come from the germline V gene (reference sequence). CDR3 nucleotide sequence: TGTGCCAGCAGCTCTACCGATACAGGGTTTCAGCCCCAGCATTTT. As protein: CASSSTDTGFQPQHF.

The V call is TRBV5-1, the J call TRBJ2-7; 8 positions match TRBD1. CDR1 is SGHRS and CDR2 is YFSETQ in the germline V gene. After removal of 4 bases from V and 1 base from J, the junction contained 13 bases not matched to a gene. The CDR3 totals 17 residues. The CDR3, as DNA: TGCGCCAGCAGCCCACGGGTACCGGGACAGGTGTCCTACGAGCAGTACTTC. It yields the protein CASSPRVPGQVSYEQYF.

The chain employs TRBV27 and TRBJ2-3, with 10 bases aligning to TRBD2. V gave up 2 bases and J gave up 4 bases; unmatched junction bases: 6. Looked up from germline, CDR1 is MNHEY and CDR2 is SMNVEV (reference sequence). The CDR3 extends over 16 amino acids. This chain's CDR3 is CASSLDSGRAADTQYF. The CDR3 nucleotides read TGTGCCAGCAGTTTAGACAGCGGGAGGGCCGCAGATACGCAGTATTTT.